The 16 T cell receptor beta chains below were found in one sample sequenced in a study of control samples from healthy donors and cancer patients. TCRdb's copy holds only in-frame clones and misses some; the assay was immunoSEQ multiplex PCR. The sample contains 65,000 to 95,000 clones, about 90% of which appear only once. The sequenced sample was blood. The source of these receptors is a man aged 50 to 60 in good health.

V is TRBV5-4 and J is TRBJ2-1; 7 bases agree with TRBD2. Germline loops: CDR1 SGHNT, CDR2 YYREEE (reference sequence). The CDR3 is 15 residues long. With 4 bases clipped from V and 7 bases from J, the junction kept 11 bases outside the gene matches. CDR3 nucleotide sequence: TGTGCCAGCAGCGGGGGGGGACGGAATGGGAATGAGCAGTTCTTC. Its protein product is CASSGGGRNGNEQFF.

The chain has TRBV5-1 and TRBJ1-1; D possibly corresponds to TRBD1 (6 bases). This CDR3 is built from 15 residues. Trimming removed 0 bases from V and 1 base from J, with 10 bases in between. CDR1 is SGHRS, CDR2 YFSETQ, per germline. This chain's CDR3 is CASSLDTGTNTEAFF. CDR3 bases: TGCGCCAGCAGCTTGGATACAGGGACGAACACTGAAGCTTTCTTT. The entire variable domain, with the rest obtained from reference TRBV5-1 and TRBJ1-1, is as follows: KAGVTQTPRYLIKTRGQQVTLSCSPISGHRSVSWYQQTPGQGLQFLFEYFSETQRNKGNFPGRFSGRQFSNSRSEMNVSTLELGDSALYLCASSLDTGTNTEAFFGQGTRLTVV.

In DNA form, the CDR3 reads TGTGCCAGCAGCCCCCATCACACCCTCTATAATTCACCCCTCCACTTT. Translation gives CASSPHHTLYNSPLHF. The chain has TRBV7-2 and TRBJ1-6; D is unresolved. This CDR3 is 16 amino acids long. Germline lookup yields CDR1 SGHTA and CDR2 FQGNSA. Trimming left V 5 bases short and J 3 bases short, with 14 bases between.

The chain uses TRBV18 and TRBJ1-2; D is undetermined. Germline-derived CDR1 and CDR2 are KGHSH and LQKENI. CDR3 length: 15 residues. The V end lost 1 base, the J end lost 6 bases, and 15 bases lay between the germline ends. The CDR3 DNA reads as TGTGCCAGCTCACCACGTTCCCAAGGGATCAATGGCTACACCTTC. As protein: CASSPRSQGINGYTF.

The chain combines TRBV19 with TRBJ2-7; 8 nucleotides line up with TRBD1. The ends lost 5 bases at V and 3 bases at J; junction bases unmatched: 9. Germline-derived CDR1 and CDR2 are LNHDA and SQIVND (reference sequence). The CDR3 is 15 amino acids. This CDR3 reads CASSLDRAICYEQYV. DNA of the CDR3: TGTGCCAGTAGTTTGGACAGGGCCATTTGCTACGAGCAGTACGTC.

The V and J genes are TRBV10-1 and TRBJ1-5; D not resolved. The CDR3 loop spans 14 amino acids. The ends were cut back, 3 bases at V and 9 bases at J, with 15 bases in the middle. The germline gives CDR1 WNHNN, CDR2 SYGVQD (reference sequence). The CDR3 nucleotides read TGCGCCAGCAGTGATGGATGGCCCCCGGGGCCCCAGCATTTT. Translating gives CASSDGWPPGPQHF.

V and J are TRBV10-3 and TRBJ1-3; no reliable D call. Germline CDR1 and CDR2: ENHRY and SYGVKD. V was clipped by 0 bases and J by 0 bases, with 3 bases between them. This CDR3 contains 14 residues. DNA for the CDR3: TGTGCCATCAGTGAGTCCGGCTCTGGAAACACCATATATTTT. Protein product: CAISESGSGNTIYF.

V gene TRBV11-2 combines with J gene TRBJ2-1, with TRBD2 matching 8 bases. After removal of 2 bases from V and 0 bases from J, the junction contained 0 bases not matched to a gene. The CDR3 totals 15 residues. CDR1 is SGHAT and CDR2 is FQNNGV in the germline V gene. CDR3 nucleotides: TGTGCCAGCAGCTTACGGGAGGGCTCCTACAATGAGCAGTTCTTC. The encoded protein is CASSLREGSYNEQFF.

The chain uses TRBV2 and TRBJ2-2; no firm D call. Trimming removed 4 bases at V and 1 base at J, with 13 bases between. Germline CDR1 is SNHLY and CDR2 is FYNNEI. There are 16 residues in the CDR3. CDR3 DNA: TGTGCCAGCAGTGGGAGTCGAGACATGAACACCGGGGAGCTGTTTTTT. The encoded protein is CASSGSRDMNTGELFF. Based on the CDR3 plus reference TRBV2 and TRBJ2-2, the full variable domain is EPEVTQTPSHQVTQMGQEVILRCVPISNHLYFYWYRQILGQKVEFLVSFYNNEISEKSEIFDDQFSVERPDGSNFTLKIRSTKLEDSAMYFCASSGSRDMNTGELFFGEGSRLTVL.

The chain employs TRBV10-1 and TRBJ2-5; D perhaps matches TRBD2 (6 bases). In germline, CDR1 is WNHNN, CDR2 SYGVQD (reference sequence). V dropped 2 bases and J dropped 0 bases, with 13 bases sitting between them. CDR3 length: 16 residues. The CDR3 region is CASSEGRKEYQETQYF. For the CDR3, the DNA is TGCGCCAGCAGTGAGGGGAGGAAGGAGTACCAAGAGACCCAGTACTTC.

This chain links TRBV2 with TRBJ2-4; no clear D gene. Trimming took off 6 bases at V and 6 bases at J, with 9 bases between the two ends. Germline CDR1 is SNHLY and CDR2 is FYNNEI. This CDR3 comprises 12 residues. This CDR3 reads CASRDRPNIQYF. The CDR3 bases are TGTGCCAGCAGGGATAGACCAAACATTCAGTACTTC. The whole variable domain, remainder taken from reference TRBV2 and TRBJ2-4, is EPEVTQTPSHQVTQMGQEVILRCVPISNHLYFYWYRQILGQKVEFLVSFYNNEISEKSEIFDDQFSVERPDGSNFTLKIRSTKLEDSAMYFCASRDRPNIQYFGAGTRLSVL.

V is TRBV6-6 and J is TRBJ1-6, with D perhaps TRBD1 (6 bases). The CDR3 covers 15 residues. Germline V gene sequence: CDR1 MNHNY, CDR2 SVGAGI (reference sequence). Trimming took 6 bases from V and 10 from J, leaving 19 bases between them. For the CDR3, the DNA is TGTGCCAGCAGGGCCGGGGGCCAGGGAAAATCACCCCTCCACTTT. Its translation is CASRAGGQGKSPLHF.

The chain uses TRBV19 and TRBJ2-5, with D perhaps matching TRBD2 (5 bases). The CDR3 extends over 13 amino acids. Trimming cost V 4 bases and J 5 bases, with 11 bases left between them. CDR1 LNHDA and CDR2 SQIVND come from the germline V gene (reference sequence). The CDR3 here is CASSRGFEETQYF. CDR3 in DNA: TGTGCCAGTAGTAGAGGGTTCGAGGAGACCCAGTACTTC.

The CDR3 sequence is CASSVPGRTEAFF. Here the CDR3 DNA reads TGTGCCAGCAGCGTCCCGGGACGGACTGAAGCTTTCTTT. The chain is built from TRBV27 and TRBJ1-1; perhaps TRBD1 as D (5 bases). Deletions cut 6 bases from V and 5 bases from J, with 13 bases between. Per germline, CDR1 MNHEY and CDR2 SMNVEV (reference sequence). This CDR3 has 13 residues.

This chain uses TRBV4-3 with TRBJ2-1; tentatively, D is TRBD1 (6 bases). Deletions cut 3 bases from V and 13 bases from J, with 16 bases between. Germline V CDR1 and CDR2: LGHNA, YSLEER. The CDR3 consists of 13 residues. The CDR3 reads CASSQEAGVEQFF. In nucleotides, the CDR3 is TGCGCCAGCAGCCAGGAGGCAGGGGTGGAACAGTTCTTC.

Here the CDR3 DNA reads TGTGCCTCGTCAAGAGGCTCCCAAGAGACCCAGTACTTC. It codes for CASSRGSQETQYF. The chain carries TRBV7-9 and TRBJ2-5; no clear D gene. Trimming cost V 11 bases and J 1 base, with 14 bases left between them. In germline, CDR1 is SEHNR, CDR2 FQNEAQ (reference sequence). This CDR3 contains 13 residues.